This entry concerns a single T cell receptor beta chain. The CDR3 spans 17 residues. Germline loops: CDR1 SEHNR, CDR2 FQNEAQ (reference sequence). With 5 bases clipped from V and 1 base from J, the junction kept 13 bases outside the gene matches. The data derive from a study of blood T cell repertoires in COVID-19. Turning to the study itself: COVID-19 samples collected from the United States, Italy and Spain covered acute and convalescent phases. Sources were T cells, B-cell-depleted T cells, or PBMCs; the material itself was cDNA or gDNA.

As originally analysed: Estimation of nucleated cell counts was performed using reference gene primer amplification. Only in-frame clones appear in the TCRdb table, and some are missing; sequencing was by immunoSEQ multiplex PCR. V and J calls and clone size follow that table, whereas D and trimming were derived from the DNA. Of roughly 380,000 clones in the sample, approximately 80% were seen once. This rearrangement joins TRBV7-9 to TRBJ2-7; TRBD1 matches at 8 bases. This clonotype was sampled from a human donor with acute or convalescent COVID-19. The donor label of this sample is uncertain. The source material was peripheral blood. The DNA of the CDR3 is TGTGCCAGCAGCCCACCTGGCTTAAACAGGGGGTCCTACGAGCAGTACTTC. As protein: CASSPPGLNRGSYEQYF.